The 2 T cell receptor beta chains reported below all come from one sample, sequenced in a study of cytomegalovirus exposure and HLA in healthy donors. Using immunoSEQ multiplex PCR, the repertoire was profiled, and TCRdb retains in-frame clones only, with some absent. The sample contains fewer than 200,000 clones, about 87% of which appear only once. Sequenced sample: PBMCs. These receptor sequences come from a woman in her twenties or thirties in good health and CMV-seronegative.

The chain is built from TRBV2 and TRBJ1-2; 7 bases agree with TRBD1. Germline V gives CDR1 SNHLY, CDR2 FYNNEI. This CDR3 is built from 13 residues. V shed 6 bases and J 5 bases; nucleotides not matched to a gene: 6. Here the CDR3 DNA reads TGTGCCAGCAGAGGACAGGCCCTATATGGCTACACCTTC. Encoded protein: CASRGQALYGYTF. The full variable domain, completed using reference TRBV2 and TRBJ1-2, is EPEVTQTPSHQVTQMGQEVILRCVPISNHLYFYWYRQILGQKVEFLVSFYNNEISEKSEIFDDQFSVERPDGSNFTLKIRSTKLEDSAMYFCASRGQALYGYTFGSGTRLTVV.

CDR3 loop: CASDVGGDSDIPFSYEQYF. The CDR3 region has the DNA TGTGCTAGTGACGTTGGCGGGGACAGCGATATACCTTTTTCCTACGAGCAGTACTTC. This chain joins TRBV12-5 and TRBJ2-7, with a possible D match to TRBD1 (7 bases). CDR1 is LGHNT and CDR2 is FRNRAP in the germline V gene. With 7 bases removed from V and 1 base from J, the gap between germline ends came to 29 bases. The CDR3 extends over 19 amino acids.